The source of this T cell receptor beta chain is a study of beta chain features in type 1 diabetes. Points from the study as a whole: When Type 1 diabetes patients were examined, their TCRB CDR3s proved moderately but significantly shorter in all four CD4+ subsets. The study found fewer insertions and more deletions at VDJ junctions in type 1 diabetes patients. Sampled from patients, naive, central memory and Treg TCRB repertoires appeared more similar than those sampled from healthy donors.

All of the isolated RNA was reverse transcribed, so expressed TCRB transcripts were sequenced. The data were produced by immunoSEQ multiplex PCR, yet TCRdb's version contains in-frame clones alone and is incomplete. The sample has 330,000 or so clones, around 12% seen once. Central memory, naive, regulatory and stem cell-like memory CD4+ cells were sorted by CD45RO/CCR7/CD25/CD127/CD95/CD27. CDR3 length: 13 residues. Trimming pared 2 bases from V and 3 bases from J, leaving 8 bases between. From germline, CDR1 is MNHEY and CDR2 SMNVEV (reference sequence). On this clone: The antigen is unknown.

The sequencing sample was made of naive CD4+ T cells from blood. The V gene is TRBV27, the J gene TRBJ2-7, with D maybe TRBD2 (5 bases). The receptor was isolated from a woman under 30 with type 1 diabetes. The CDR3: CASSLAGIYEQYF. The DNA for the CDR3 is TGTGCCAGCAGTTTAGCGGGTATCTACGAGCAGTACTTC.